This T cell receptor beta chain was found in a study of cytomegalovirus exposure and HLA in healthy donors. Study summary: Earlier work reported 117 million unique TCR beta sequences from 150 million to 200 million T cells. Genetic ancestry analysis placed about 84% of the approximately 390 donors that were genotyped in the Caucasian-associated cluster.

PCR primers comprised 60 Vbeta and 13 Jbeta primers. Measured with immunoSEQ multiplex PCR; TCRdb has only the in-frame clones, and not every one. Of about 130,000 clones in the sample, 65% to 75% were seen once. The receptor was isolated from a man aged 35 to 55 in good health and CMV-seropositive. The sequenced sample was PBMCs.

The CDR3 nucleotides are TGTGCCATCGTAAGACAGGGGGCTGGTGAAGCTTTCTTT. Encoded protein: CAIVRQGAGEAFF. This rearrangement joins TRBV28 to TRBJ1-1, with 10 bases matching TRBD1. The CDR3 loop spans 13 amino acids. Germline V gene data show CDR1 as MDHEN and CDR2 as SYDVKM. V was pared by 10 bases and J by 7 bases, with 9 bases of the junction left unmatched.